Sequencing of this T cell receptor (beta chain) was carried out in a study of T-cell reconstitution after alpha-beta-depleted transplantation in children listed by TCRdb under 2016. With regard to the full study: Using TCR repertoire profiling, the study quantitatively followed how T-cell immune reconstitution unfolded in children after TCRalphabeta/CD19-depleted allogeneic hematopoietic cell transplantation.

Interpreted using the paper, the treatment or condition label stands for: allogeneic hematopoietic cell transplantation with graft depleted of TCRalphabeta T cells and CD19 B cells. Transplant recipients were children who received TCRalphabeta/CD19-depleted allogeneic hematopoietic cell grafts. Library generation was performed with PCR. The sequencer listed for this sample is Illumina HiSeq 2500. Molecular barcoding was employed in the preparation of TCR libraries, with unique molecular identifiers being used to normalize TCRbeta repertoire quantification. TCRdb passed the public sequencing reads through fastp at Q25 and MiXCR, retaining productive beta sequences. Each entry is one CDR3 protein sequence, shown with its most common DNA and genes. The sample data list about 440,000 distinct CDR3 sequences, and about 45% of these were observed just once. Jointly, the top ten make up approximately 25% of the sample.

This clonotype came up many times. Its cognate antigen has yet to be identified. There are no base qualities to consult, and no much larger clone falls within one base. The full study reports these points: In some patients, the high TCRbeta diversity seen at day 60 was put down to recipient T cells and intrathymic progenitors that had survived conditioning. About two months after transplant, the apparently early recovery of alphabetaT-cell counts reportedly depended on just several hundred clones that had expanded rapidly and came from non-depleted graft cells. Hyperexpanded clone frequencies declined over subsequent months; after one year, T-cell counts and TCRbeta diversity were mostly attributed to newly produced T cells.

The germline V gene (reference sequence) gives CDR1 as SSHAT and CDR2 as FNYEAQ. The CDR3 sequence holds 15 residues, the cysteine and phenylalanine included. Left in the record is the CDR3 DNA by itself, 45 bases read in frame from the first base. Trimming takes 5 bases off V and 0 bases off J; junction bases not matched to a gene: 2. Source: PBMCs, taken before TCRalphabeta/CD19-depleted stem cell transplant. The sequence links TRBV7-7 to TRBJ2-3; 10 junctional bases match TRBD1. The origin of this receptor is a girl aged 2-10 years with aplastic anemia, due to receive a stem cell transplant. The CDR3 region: CASSRTGGSTDTQYF. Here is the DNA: TGTGCCAGCAGCCGGACAGGGGGTAGCACAGATACGCAGTATTTT.